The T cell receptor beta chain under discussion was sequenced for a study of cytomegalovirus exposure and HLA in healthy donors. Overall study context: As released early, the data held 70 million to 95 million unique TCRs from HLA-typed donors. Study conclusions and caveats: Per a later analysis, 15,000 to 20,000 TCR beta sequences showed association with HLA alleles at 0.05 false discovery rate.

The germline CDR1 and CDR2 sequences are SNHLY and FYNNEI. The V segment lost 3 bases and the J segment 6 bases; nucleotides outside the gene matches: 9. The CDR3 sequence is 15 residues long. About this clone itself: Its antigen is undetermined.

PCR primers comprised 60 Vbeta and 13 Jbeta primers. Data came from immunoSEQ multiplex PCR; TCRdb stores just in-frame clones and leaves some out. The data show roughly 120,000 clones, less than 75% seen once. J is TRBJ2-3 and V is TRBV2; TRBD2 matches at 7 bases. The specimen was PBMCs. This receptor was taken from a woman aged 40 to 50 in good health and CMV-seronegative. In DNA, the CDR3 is TGTGCCAGCAGTGATGTATTTGCGGGAGCGGATACGCAGTATTTT. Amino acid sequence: CASSDVFAGADTQYF.